The 14 T cell receptor beta chains given below trace back to one sample, sequenced in a study of T cell responses to AZD1222 COVID-19 vaccine. TCRdb keeps only in-frame clones here, not all; method: immunoSEQ multiplex PCR. Found here are fewer than 180,000 clones, 94% of them singletons; the top ten hold about 1.3%. Specimen: peripheral blood, collected on day 0 of AZD1222 vaccination. These receptors came from an adult in good health.

CDR3 coding DNA: TGTGCCAGTAGTATAGGGGCAGGGTCGAGCACAGATACGCAGTATTTT. This encodes CASSIGAGSSTDTQYF. The chain is built from TRBV19 and TRBJ2-3; maybe TRBD1 (5 bases). The germline gives CDR1 LNHDA, CDR2 SQIVND (reference sequence). Trimming shortened V by 1 base and J by 0 bases, and 11 bases separated the two germline ends. The CDR3 totals 16 residues.

A few counts support this clone. The chain recombines TRBV24-1 with TRBJ2-1; 7 bases are shared with TRBD1. Trimming removed 3 bases from V and 5 bases from J; junction bases left unmatched: 0. The CDR3 loop spans 13 amino acids. CDR1 is KGHDR, CDR2 SFDVKD, per germline. The CDR3 nucleotides read TGTGCCACCAGTGATGGACAGGACAATGAGCAGTTCTTC. Protein sequence: CATSDGQDNEQFF.

The chain is built from TRBV19 and TRBJ1-4; 10 bases line up with TRBD1. Germline loops: CDR1 LNHDA, CDR2 SQIVND (reference sequence). The CDR3 has 14 amino acids. Germline trimming cut 6 bases from V and 7 bases from J; bases unmatched to any gene: 5. The CDR3 region has the DNA TGTGCCAGTAGGAGACAGGGGGCGCCTGAAAAACTGTTTTTT. Residues: CASRRQGAPEKLFF.

The V and J genes are TRBV9 and TRBJ2-5; tentative D call: TRBD1 (5 bases). CDR3 length equals 15 residues. Trimming cost V 0 bases and J 1 base, with 10 bases left between them. Per the germline V gene, CDR1 is SGDLS and CDR2 is YYNGEE. CDR3 residues: CASSVEGWGQETQYF. The CDR3 nucleotides are TGTGCCAGCAGCGTAGAGGGGTGGGGCCAAGAGACCCAGTACTTC.

The chain is built from TRBV9 and TRBJ2-5; tentative D call: TRBD2 (6 bases). V lost 3 bases to trimming and J lost 1 base, with 13 bases between them. CDR3 size: 15 residues. CDR1 SGDLS and CDR2 YYNGEE come from the germline V gene. This CDR3 reads CASSASSGTQETQYF. The CDR3 bases are TGTGCCAGCAGCGCCAGTAGCGGAACCCAAGAGACCCAGTACTTC.

The V call is TRBV25-1, the J call TRBJ1-6, with a tentative D call TRBD1 (5 bases). The germline V and J ends were trimmed by 5 bases and 9 bases, with 20 bases remaining between them. CDR1 is MGHDK and CDR2 is SYGVNS in the germline V gene. CDR3 length: 16 residues. The DNA for the CDR3 is TGTGCCAGCAGTTCTCCGAGTGGGGGGATTCCTTCACCCCTCCACTTT. Translated, it gives CASSSPSGGIPSPLHF.

The chain carries TRBV3-1 (or the pseudogene TRBV3-2) and TRBJ1-4; D is undetermined. Germline V gene data show CDR1 as LGHDT and CDR2 as YNNKEL (reference sequence). V lost 5 bases, J lost 6 bases, and 4 bases lay in between. The CDR3 has 11 amino acids. The CDR3: CASSLDEKLFF. The CDR3 DNA follows: TGTGCCAGCAGCTTAGATGAAAAACTGTTTTTT.

The chain couples TRBV7-2 to TRBJ1-6; the D gene is possibly TRBD1 (5 bases). The CDR3 is 15 amino acids. Trimming removed 4 bases from V and 8 bases from J, with 15 bases in between. Germline V gene data show CDR1 as SGHTA and CDR2 as FQGNSA. CDR3 nucleotides: TGTGCCAGCAGCTCCCTCGGGGGGAGAGATTCACCCCTCCACTTT. Protein product: CASSSLGGRDSPLHF.

The V gene is TRBV18, the J gene TRBJ2-3; the D gene is possibly TRBD2 (7 bases). The CDR3 contains 16 residues. V gave up 3 bases and J gave up 4 bases, with 17 bases separating them. Germline V gives CDR1 KGHSH, CDR2 LQKENI. The chain's CDR3 is CASSPLRGAGADTQYF. The DNA for the CDR3 is TGTGCCAGCTCACCCCTACGGGGGGCCGGGGCAGATACGCAGTATTTT.

The V gene is TRBV19, the J gene TRBJ1-2; unclear D gene. Germline CDR1 LNHDA, CDR2 SQIVND (reference sequence). The length of the CDR3 is 10 residues. The V gene lost 5 bases and the J gene lost 3 bases, with 1 base spanning the gap. In DNA, the CDR3 is TGTGCCAGTAGTCACTATGGCTACACCTTC. Its protein product is CASSHYGYTF.

This CDR3 is CASSLSQGRETQYF. The DNA of the CDR3 is TGTGCCAGCAGTTTATCGCAGGGCCGAGAGACCCAGTACTTC. The gene calls are TRBV27 and TRBJ2-5; D might be TRBD1 (5 bases). V gave up 0 bases and J gave up 4 bases, with 9 bases separating them. The CDR3 loop spans 14 amino acids. The germline V gene encodes CDR1 MNHEY and CDR2 SMNVEV (reference sequence).

The CDR3 DNA follows: TGTGCCAGCAGCCCGGGACGTCCCGACGTCCTGACTTTC. Translation gives CASSPGRPDVLTF. This rearrangement joins TRBV12-3 or TRBV12-4 to TRBJ2-6; perhaps D is TRBD1 or TRBD2 (5 bases each). The length of the CDR3 is 13 residues. V shed 6 bases and J shed 11 bases, with 14 bases lying between them.

V gene TRBV27 combines with J gene TRBJ1-1; D is ambiguous. The germline V gene encodes CDR1 MNHEY and CDR2 SMNVEV (reference sequence). The CDR3 loop spans 13 amino acids. V lost 4 bases, J lost 4 bases, and 10 bases lay in between. The CDR3 DNA is TGTGCCAGCAGTTGGCTGGCGGGCACTGAAGCTTTCTTT. Translated, it gives CASSWLAGTEAFF.

The chain couples TRBV25-1 to TRBJ2-6, with a weak D call TRBD2 (7 bases). Per the germline V gene, CDR1 is MGHDK and CDR2 is SYGVNS. This CDR3 comprises 16 residues. V was cut by 1 base and J by 3 bases, with 10 bases left in between. The CDR3 protein is CASSEFGGLGANVLTF. Here the CDR3 DNA reads TGTGCCAGCAGTGAATTCGGGGGGCTTGGGGCCAACGTCCTGACTTTC.